This is a list of T cell receptor beta chains from one sample in a study of blood T cell repertoires in COVID-19. Assay: immunoSEQ multiplex PCR; the TCRdb copy retains only in-frame clones and omits some. Found here are 310,000 or so clones, around 90% of them singletons; the top ten hold under 6%. Sequenced input: PBMCs or T cells enriched from blood (not recorded which). These receptor sequences come from a woman aged 30 to 39 who had recovered from COVID-19. CDR3s include the opening cysteine and the closing phenylalanine or tryptophan. A D gene is named only where the DNA matches it firmly. The size field is filled for only some rows; it gives once, few, many or a size class.

TRBD1 | - | TRBJ1-1 | TRBV4-1 | TGCGCCAGCAGCCAGGCTACAGGGGTTGGGGGCGCTTTCTTT | CASSQATGVGGAFF
TRBD1 | once | TRBJ2-3 | TRBV5-1 | TGCGCCAGCAGCTCACGCCCGGGACAGTTAGAGAACACAGATACGCAGTATTTT | CASSSRPGQLENTDTQYF
- | - | TRBJ2-7 | TRBV7-2 | TGTGCCAGCAGCCCTAGGGGTGGGGGAGCGGGTGGTATGTACGAGCAGTACTTC | CASSPRGGGAGGMYEQYF
TRBD1 | - | TRBJ1-1 | TRBV19 | TGTGCCAGTAGTATTGACAGGGGGAGGACAACTGAAGCTTTCTTT | CASSIDRGRTTEAFF
- | - | TRBJ1-1 | TRBV7-9 | TGTGCCAGCACCATTGAGGGAACTTGGGACACTGAAGCTTTCTTT | CASTIEGTWDTEAFF
TRBD1 | - | TRBJ1-3 | TRBV28 | TGTGCCAGCAGGCTGGACAGGGCTGGAAACACCATATATTTT | CASRLDRAGNTIYF
TRBD2 | - | TRBJ2-2 | TRBV5-8 | TGTGCCAGCAGCTTGTACGGGGGGGGCACCGGGGAGCTGTTTTTT | CASSLYGGGTGELFF
- | - | TRBJ1-2 | TRBV19 | TGTGCCAGTAGTATTGGGGGGGCTCCCAATGGCTACACCTTC | CASSIGGAPNGYTF
- | - | TRBJ2-3 | TRBV2 | TGTGCCAGCAGTGGGGACACCCGAGATACGCAGTATTTT | CASSGDTRDTQYF
- | once | TRBJ1-2 | TRBV4-1 | TGCGCCAGCAGCTACAGGGCGCAGGTTGGCTACACCTTC | CASSYRAQVGYTF
- | few | TRBJ2-7 | TRBV18 | TGTGCCAGCTCACCGGGCGTCAAGACCTACGAGCAGTACTTC | CASSPGVKTYEQYF
- | - | TRBJ2-5 | TRBV7-2 | TGTGCCAGCAGCTTTGACAGGAAAGAGACCCAGTACTTC | CASSFDRKETQYF
- | - | TRBJ1-2 | TRBV15 | TGTGCCACCAGCAGGGACAGAAACTATGGCTACACCTTC | CATSRDRNYGYTF
TRBD1 | - | TRBJ1-1 | TRBV10-3 | TGTGCCGTCACGGCCCCGGGACAGGGTGTCCCTGAAGCTTTCTTT | CAVTAPGQGVPEAFF
- | - | TRBJ2-3 | TRBV19 | TGTGCCACCATGGGGGGGGCGGATACGCAGTATTTT | CATMGGADTQYF
TRBD1 | - | TRBJ1-2 | TRBV19 | TGTGCCAGTAGTGCTGGGACAGGGACTAACTATGGCTACACCTTC | CASSAGTGTNYGYTF
- | few | TRBJ2-1 | TRBV4-2 | TGTGCCAGCAGCCACCCAGGGGCCAGGAATGAGCAGTTCTTC | CASSHPGARNEQFF
TRBD2 | - | TRBJ2-7 | TRBV3-1/TRBV3-2 | TGTGCCAGCAGCCAAGATAGCGCCAGGCGCGGGGGGGGCGACGAGCAGTACTTC | CASSQDSARRGGGDEQYF
TRBD1 | - | TRBJ1-5 | TRBV19 | TGTGCCAGTAGTACGCTTGGACAGGGGAATCAGCCCCAGCATTTT | CASSTLGQGNQPQHF
- | - | TRBJ1-2 | TRBV3-1/TRBV3-2 | TGTGCCAGCAGCCAGAGGGACCGGGACATCGGAAGTGGCTACACCTTC | CASSQRDRDIGSGYTF
- | - | TRBJ2-5 | TRBV12-3/TRBV12-4 | TGTGCCAGCAGTTCCCGTAGCCAAGAGACCCAGTACTTC | CASSSRSQETQYF
TRBD1 | - | TRBJ1-2 | TRBV3-1/TRBV3-2 | TGTGCCAGCAGCCAAGGGACAGGACCGTCCTATGGCTACACCTTC | CASSQGTGPSYGYTF
TRBD1 | once | TRBJ2-1 | TRBV28 | TGTGCCAGCAGTTTAGCTTTTGGGACAGAGTTCAATGAGCAGTTCTTC | CASSLAFGTEFNEQFF
- | - | TRBJ1-3 | TRBV6-1 | TGTGCCAGCAGTGTGACGGGACACCCCGGCTCTGGAAACACCATATATTTT | CASSVTGHPGSGNTIYF
- | - | TRBJ2-6 | TRBV7-9 | TGTGCTCAAGCTATCGGTGACTCTGGGGCCAACGTCCTGACTTTC | CAQAIGDSGANVLTF
- | - | TRBJ1-1 | TRBV21-1 | TGTGCCAGCAGCCAAACAGGGGTGTCCACTGAAGCTTTCTTT | CASSQTGVSTEAFF
- | few | TRBJ1-2 | TRBV5-4 | TGTGCCAGCAGCTTCTCAGGTCGGGGCTACACCTTC | CASSFSGRGYTF
- | - | TRBJ2-7 | TRBV7-6 | TGTGCCAGCAGCAGAACCCCGGGGAGCCCCCACGAGCAGTACTTC | CASSRTPGSPHEQYF
- | - | TRBJ1-1 | TRBV30 | TGTGCCTGGAGGGACTTGAACACTGAAGCTTTCTTT | CAWRDLNTEAFF
TRBD2 | - | TRBJ2-3 | TRBV7-2 | TGTGCCAGCAGCTTAGAACTAGCGGGGTTCACAGATACGCAGTATTTT | CASSLELAGFTDTQYF
TRBD1 | - | TRBJ1-1 | TRBV6-2/TRBV6-3 | TGTGCCAGCAGCCGCCCCCAGGGGGGTATGAACACTGAAGCTTTCTTT | CASSRPQGGMNTEAFF
TRBD1 | - | TRBJ1-2 | TRBV9 | TGTGCCAGCAGCGTAGCTGAGGGACAGGGGTCTGGCTACACCTTC | CASSVAEGQGSGYTF
- | - | TRBJ1-5 | TRBV18 | TGTGCCAGCTCACCACAGGGGGACGGGCCCCAGCATTTT | CASSPQGDGPQHF
- | - | TRBJ1-3 | TRBV19 | TGTGCCAGTAGACCCAGGGTTTCGGCGGGAAACACCATATATTTT | CASRPRVSAGNTIYF
- | - | TRBJ1-3 | TRBV30 | TGTGCCTGGAATAGGGGGGGGCCTGGAAACACCATATATTTT | CAWNRGGPGNTIYF
- | - | TRBJ2-2 | TRBV5-5 | TGTGCCAGCAACCTATTGGCGGGGGCGGCCGGGGAGCTGTTTTTT | CASNLLAGAAGELFF
- | - | TRBJ2-6 | TRBV3-1/TRBV3-2 | TGTGCCAGCAGCCCAAACCAGGAGGGAGCTGGGGCCAACGTCCTGACTTTC | CASSPNQEGAGANVLTF
- | - | TRBJ1-3 | TRBV11-1 | TGTGCCAGCAGCTTGGGACTTCTTGGAAACACCATATATTTT | CASSLGLLGNTIYF
TRBD2 | - | TRBJ2-5 | TRBV4-2 | TGTGCCAGCAGCCAAGTGGGAGCGGGGGGGTCAGAGACCCAGTACTTC | CASSQVGAGGSETQYF
TRBD1 | - | TRBJ2-2 | TRBV5-1 | TGCGCCAGCAGCCCAACAGGGGGCGGTTCACTCGATAGCACCGGGGAGCTGTTTTTT | CASSPTGGGSLDSTGELFF
- | - | TRBJ2-3 | TRBV19 | TGTGCCAGTAGTACCCTAGCGTCACTCACAGATACGCAGTATTTT | CASSTLASLTDTQYF
- | - | TRBJ2-1 | TRBV6-1 | TGTGCCAGCAGTGGGTACAGGGTCCGCTCCTACAATGAGCAGTTCTTC | CASSGYRVRSYNEQFF
TRBD1 | - | TRBJ1-2 | TRBV19 | TGTGCCAGTAGTAGGCCAACTCCGACAGGGAACTATGGCTACACCTTC | CASSRPTPTGNYGYTF
TRBD1 | - | TRBJ2-7 | TRBV2 | TGTGCCAGCAGTCCTCAATCCACCGGGACAGGGTTGATCTACGAGCAGTACTTC | CASSPQSTGTGLIYEQYF
- | - | TRBJ1-1 | TRBV2 | TGTGCCAGCAGCGGACAGAGGAGGAACACTGAAGCTTTCTTT | CASSGQRRNTEAFF
TRBD2 | once | TRBJ2-5 | TRBV3-1/TRBV3-2 | TGTGCCAGCAGCCAAGGAACACTAGCGGGTCACCAAGAGACCCAGTACTTC | CASSQGTLAGHQETQYF
TRBD2 | - | TRBJ2-2 | TRBV4-1 | TGCGCCAGCAGCCAACTTGGCGGGGGAGGGAACACCGGGGAGCTGTTTTTT | CASSQLGGGGNTGELFF
TRBD1 | - | TRBJ2-7 | TRBV10-2 | TGCGCCAGCAGTGGGGACAGGGAAACCTACGAGCAGTACTTC | CASSGDRETYEQYF
- | - | TRBJ1-6 | TRBV6-2/TRBV6-3 | TGTGCCAGCAGTTACATTATGACAGGACTTAATTCACCCCTCCACTTT | CASSYIMTGLNSPLHF
- | - | TRBJ2-1 | TRBV9 | TGTGCCAGCAGCCCGTTAAACTCCTACAATGAGCAGTTCTTC | CASSPLNSYNEQFF
- | - | TRBJ1-1 | TRBV27 | TGTGCCAGCAGAGGGGCGGCGAACACTGAAGCTTTCTTT | CASRGAANTEAFF
- | once | TRBJ2-7 | TRBV27 | TGTGCCAGCAGCACGACCAGCCACCCACCGGGGGTCGAGCAGTACTTC | CASSTTSHPPGVEQYF
TRBD1 | - | TRBJ2-2 | TRBV30 | TGTGCCTCGGCCTGGGACAGGGCCACCGGGGAGCTGTTTTTT | CASAWDRATGELFF
- | - | TRBJ2-7 | TRBV7-9 | TGTGCCAGCAGCTTAGATGACACTTCCTACGAGCAGTACTTC | CASSLDDTSYEQYF
- | - | TRBJ1-1 | TRBV6-5 | TGTGCCAGCAGTTACTCGGGGCACCAGAACACTGAAGCTTTCTTT | CASSYSGHQNTEAFF